The T cell receptor (beta chain) under discussion was sequenced for a study of tumor-infiltrating lymphocytes in primary liver carcinoma (dated by TCRdb to between 2016 and 2019). In the study overall: Hepatocellular carcinoma (four) or combined HCC and intrahepatic cholangiocarcinoma (one) was present in the five patients, who were three men and two women aged 30 to 69 years. The five patients had tumors staged T1-T3 N0M0, with maximum diameters ranging from roughly 4.2 to 10 cm. Each sample produced roughly 3.65 to 8 million productive TCRbeta reads, and read depth showed no significant difference between tissue types. Across five regions of each liver tumor, along with adjacent normal tissue and blood, the study brought together TCRbeta repertoire sequencing, expression microarrays and whole-exome sequencing. A total of approximately 35 specimens from 5 patients underwent TCRbeta repertoire sequencing, comprising 25 tumor regions, 5 adjacent noncancerous liver tissues and 5 peripheral blood samples. To link TCRbeta repertoire diversity with the local molecular phenotype, the 25 or so tumor region samples were profiled using Agilent mRNA microarrays. Reproducibility between technical replicate repertoires was high, with correlation coefficients above 0.95 and mean shared-clone rates about 0.9.

Details on this clonotype: Its antigen target is currently unknown. A junction boundary mismatches the germline segment, possibly from a read error.

A constant-region primer and ProtoScript II reverse transcriptase were used to reverse-transcribe TCRbeta-specific cDNA from roughly 500 ng total RNA. Three nested multiplex PCR rounds, following a slightly modified ARM-PCR procedure, were used to build the TCRbeta libraries. A final 25-cycle PCR with Deep VentR polymerase added sample barcodes and Illumina adapters. Before sequencing, amplicons of 200-500 bp were purified from gel using a QIAquick gel extraction kit. An Illumina HiSeq 2500 was used to sequence the TCRbeta amplicons, generating 250-bp paired-end reads. The authors processed their data as follows. Trimmomatic v0.33 was used to quality-trim the reads, and FLASH v1.2.11 was used to merge paired reads so that full CDR3 sequences could be recovered. V, D and J germline segments were assigned to the rearranged TCRbeta sequences using MiGEC v1.2.1b. Clonotype statistics and Shannon-Wiener diversity indices were computed with VDJtools v1.0.0. To reduce sampling bias, subsequent analyses other than the diversity analysis used only the 250 most abundant clonotypes in each sample. The public reads were reanalyzed by TCRdb: fastp trimming at Q25, MiXCR alignment, in-frame beta chains only. Rows matching on CDR3 protein sequence are summarized as one entry with the most common DNA and genes. The V and J calls reflect TCRdb's pipeline rather than the authors' work. This sample gives around 40,000 distinct CDR3 sequences in total; approximately 70% of them show up just once. 19% of the sample goes to the ten largest clones.

Results and caveats for the whole study, not just this receptor: The top 250 clones accounted for a significantly greater share of the repertoire in tumors than in blood (p = 0.039). With just four to six patients in the study, the authors point out that the findings should be validated in a larger study. Since the samples were bulk and unsorted, there was no way to compare CD4+ and CD8+ T cell repertoires. Only the TCR beta chain was sequenced, so true repertoire diversity is likely underestimated because unpaired alpha chains were not captured. Consistent with antigen-driven expansion, pairs of tumor regions showed higher repertoire overlap (mean about 36%) than either tumor-adjacent pairs (around 17%) or tumor-blood pairs (roughly 14%). Only about 8-24% of top clones were present in all five regions of a tumor, suggesting spatial heterogeneity of tumor-infiltrating T cells.

Total RNA and DNA were co-extracted without cell sorting from around 20-30 mg of bulk tissue using the AllPrep DNA/RNA mini kit. Between late 2015 and early 2016, a handful of patients in China with histopathologically diagnosed primary liver carcinoma had their tumors surgically resected. Patients had chronic HBV infection and were treatment-naive at sampling. Each tumor was sampled at five spatially separated regions: the tumor centre plus the superior, inferior, left-lateral and right-lateral poles. Histology showed that every tumor sample contained more than 80% viable tumor cells. Fresh tumor and adjacent tissue pieces were bisected, with one half stored in RNAlater at -80 degrees C and the other half sent for histology. The TCR comes from a man in his forties with primary liver carcinoma and hepatitis B virus infection. Sequencing was carried out using liver tumor tissue from sampling region 2. The label giving this sample's cell subset or site can be read as: tumor region T2, inferior pole.

The CDR3 sequence is CTSSLVSFPGTAEETRYF. The bases read TGCACCAGCAGCTTGGTTTCATTTCCAGGGACGGCCGAAGAGACCCGGTACTTC. The sequence links TRBV5-1 to TRBJ2-5; the D gene is tentatively TRBD1 or TRBD2, each matching 5 bases. The germline V gene supplies CDR1 SGHRS and CDR2 YFSETQ. The CDR3 contains 18 residues, cysteine and phenylalanine counted. Only the CDR3 DNA is retained, 54 bases long and in frame from the first base.